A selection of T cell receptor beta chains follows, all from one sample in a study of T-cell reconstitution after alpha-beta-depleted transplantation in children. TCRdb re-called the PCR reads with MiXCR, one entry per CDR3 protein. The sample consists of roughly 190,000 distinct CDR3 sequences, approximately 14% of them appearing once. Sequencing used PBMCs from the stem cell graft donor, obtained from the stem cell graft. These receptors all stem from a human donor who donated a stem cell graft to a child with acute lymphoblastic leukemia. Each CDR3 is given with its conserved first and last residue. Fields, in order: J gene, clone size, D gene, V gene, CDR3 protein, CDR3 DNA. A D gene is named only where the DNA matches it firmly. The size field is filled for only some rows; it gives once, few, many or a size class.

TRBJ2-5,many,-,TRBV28,CASSPLAETQYF,TGTGCCAGCAGCCCGCTTGCAGAGACCCAGTACTTC
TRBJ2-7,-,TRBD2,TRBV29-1,CSGGGAYEQYF,TGCAGCGGGGGGGGGGCCTACGAGCAGTACTTC
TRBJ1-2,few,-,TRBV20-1,CSARTQPYGYTF,TGCAGTGCTAGGACTCAGCCATATGGCTACACCTTC
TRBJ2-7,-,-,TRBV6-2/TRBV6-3,CASTVGRLYEQYF,TGTGCCAGCACAGTCGGAAGACTCTACGAGCAGTACTTC
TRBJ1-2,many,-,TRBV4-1,CASSPLNPNYGYTF,TGCGCCAGCAGCCCGCTGAACCCTAACTATGGCTACACCTTC
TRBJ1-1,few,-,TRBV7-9,CASTADFEAFF,TGTGCCAGCACGGCCGACTTTGAAGCTTTCTTT
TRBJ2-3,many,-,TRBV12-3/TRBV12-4,CASSSPFGGHRDTQYF,TGTGCCAGCAGTTCCCCCTTCGGGGGCCACAGGGATACGCAGTATTTT
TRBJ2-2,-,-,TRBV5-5,CASSLSPSLTGELFF,TGTGCCAGCAGCCTATCGCCGTCCCTCACCGGGGAGCTGTTTTTT
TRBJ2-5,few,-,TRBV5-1,CASSFHGSYQETQYF,TGCGCCAGCAGCTTTCACGGTTCGTACCAAGAGACCCAGTACTTC
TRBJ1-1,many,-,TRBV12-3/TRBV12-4,CASLNWAINTEAFF,TGTGCCAGCCTGAATTGGGCAATTAACACTGAAGCTTTCTTT
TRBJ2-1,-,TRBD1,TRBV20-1,CSARNRGFRYNEQFF,TGCAGTGCAAGGAACAGGGGCTTTAGATACAATGAGCAGTTCTTC
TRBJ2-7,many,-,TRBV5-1,CASSLNRDEQYF,TGCGCCAGCAGCTTGAACAGGGACGAGCAGTACTTC
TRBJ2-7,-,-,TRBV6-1,CASSDLPGGLRGSEQYF,TGTGCCAGCAGTGACCTACCGGGAGGGCTCAGGGGGAGCGAGCAGTACTTC
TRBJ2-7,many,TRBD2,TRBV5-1,CASSPDVGEGEQYF,TGCGCCAGCAGCCCCGACGTGGGGGAGGGCGAGCAGTACTTC
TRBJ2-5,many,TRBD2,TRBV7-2,CASTGGGFETQYF,TGTGCCAGCACTGGGGGAGGGTTTGAGACCCAGTACTTC
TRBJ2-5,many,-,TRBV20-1,CSARPRAGQETQYF,TGCAGTGCTAGGCCCCGGGCGGGCCAAGAGACCCAGTACTTC
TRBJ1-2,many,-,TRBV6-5,CASNLGGGANYGYTF,TGTGCCAGCAACCTCGGAGGAGGTGCCAACTATGGCTACACCTTC
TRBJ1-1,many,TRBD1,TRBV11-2,CASSLGRGQGQPEAFF,TGTGCCAGCAGCTTAGGCAGGGGGCAAGGACAGCCTGAAGCTTTCTTT
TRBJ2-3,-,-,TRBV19,CASSTRRGGQGTDTQYF,TGTGCCAGTAGTACCCGGCGCGGGGGACAAGGCACAGATACGCAGTATTTT
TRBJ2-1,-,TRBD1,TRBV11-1,CASSHRGHGIGEQFF,TGTGCCAGCAGCCACAGGGGACATGGTATTGGTGAGCAGTTCTTC
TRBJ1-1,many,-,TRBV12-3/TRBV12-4,CASSAGRLEAFF,TGTGCCAGCAGTGCGGGGAGGCTTGAAGCTTTCTTT
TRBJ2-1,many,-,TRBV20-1,CSARESALTEQFF,TGCAGTGCTAGAGAATCGGCCCTTACTGAGCAGTTCTTC
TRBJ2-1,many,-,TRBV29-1,CSVGGAGYNEQFF,TGCAGCGTTGGGGGGGCAGGGTACAATGAGCAGTTCTTC
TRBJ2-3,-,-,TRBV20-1,CSARVRLLVGTDTQYF,TGCAGTGCTAGAGTTCGACTACTTGTCGGCACAGATACGCAGTATTTC
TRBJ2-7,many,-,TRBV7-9,CASRPPGRTTYEQYF,TGTGCCAGCAGACCTCCCGGGCGGACGACCTACGAGCAGTACTTC
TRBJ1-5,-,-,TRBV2,CASKDSPLSQPQHF,TGTGCCAGCAAGGACAGCCCCTTGAGTCAGCCCCAGCATTTT
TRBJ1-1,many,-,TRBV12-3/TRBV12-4,CASSLDRLEGDTEAFF,TGTGCCAGCAGTTTAGACCGCTTGGAGGGAGATACTGAAGCTTTCTTT
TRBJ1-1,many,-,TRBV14,CASSQGLLNTEAFF,TGTGCCAGCAGCCAAGGTCTCCTGAACACTGAAGCTTTCTTT
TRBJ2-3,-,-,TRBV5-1,CASSSSGDWVPDTQYF,TGCGCCAGCAGCTCCTCCGGGGATTGGGTCCCAGATACGCAGTATTTT
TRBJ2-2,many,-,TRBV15,CATRFWGGELFF,TGTGCCACCCGATTCTGGGGCGGGGAGCTGTTTTTT
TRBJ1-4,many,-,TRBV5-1,CASSFNAGMGEKLFF,TGCGCCAGCAGCTTCAATGCAGGAATGGGTGAAAAACTGTTTTTT
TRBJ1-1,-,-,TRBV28,CASRHSGNTEAFF,TGTGCCAGCAGACACTCTGGGAACACTGAAGCTTTCTTT
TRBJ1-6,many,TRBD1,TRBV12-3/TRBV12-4,CASSSQDRKVSRDSPLHF,TGTGCCAGCAGTTCTCAGGACAGGAAGGTATCGCGGGATTCACCCCTCCACTTT
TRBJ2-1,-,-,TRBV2,CASTGRGSSYNEQFF,TGTGCCAGCACTGGGCGGGGTAGCTCCTACAATGAGCAGTTCTTC
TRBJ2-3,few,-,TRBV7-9,CASSLGSGRIQYF,TGTGCCAGCAGCTTAGGCTCGGGACGGATCCAGTATTTT
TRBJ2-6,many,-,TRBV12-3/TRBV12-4,CASSEGVAGANVLTF,TGTGCCAGCAGTGAAGGGGTTGCTGGGGCCAACGTCCTGACTTTC
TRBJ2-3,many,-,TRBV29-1,CSVRTAGSSTDTQYF,TGCAGCGTTCGAACAGCGGGTAGTAGCACAGATACGCAGTATTTT
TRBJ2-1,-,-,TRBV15,CATSRVPSPKGNEQFF,TGTGCCACCAGCAGAGTACCTAGCCCCAAGGGGAATGAGCAGTTCTTC
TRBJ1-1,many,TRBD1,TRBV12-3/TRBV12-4,CASSRDRGDTEAFF,TGTGCCAGCAGTCGGGACAGAGGTGACACTGAAGCTTTCTTT
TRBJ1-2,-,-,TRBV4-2,CASGPGADYGYTF,TGTGCCAGCGGCCCTGGGGCGGACTATGGCTACACCTTC
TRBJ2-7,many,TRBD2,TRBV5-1,CASSLMASGIYEQYF,TGCGCCAGCAGCTTGATGGCTAGCGGAATCTACGAGCAGTACTTC
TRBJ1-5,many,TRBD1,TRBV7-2,CASSLGFGQGGQPQHF,TGTGCCAGCAGCTTAGGTTTTGGACAGGGAGGGCAGCCCCAGCATTTT
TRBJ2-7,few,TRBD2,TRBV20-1,CSADGTSGRGLRSSYEQYF,TGCAGTGCCGACGGGACTAGCGGGAGGGGCCTAAGGAGCTCCTACGAGCAGTACTTC
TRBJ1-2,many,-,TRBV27,CASRDPSPTNYGYTF,TGTGCCAGCAGAGACCCTTCCCCCACTAACTATGGCTACACCTTC
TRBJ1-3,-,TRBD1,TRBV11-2,CASSHGTGAGNTIYF,TGTGCCAGCAGCCACGGGACAGGGGCCGGAAACACCATATATTTT
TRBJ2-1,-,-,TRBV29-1,CSVQTSLDSYNEQFF,TGCAGCGTACAAACTAGCTTAGACTCCTACAATGAGCAGTTCTTC
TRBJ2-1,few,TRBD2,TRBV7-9,CASSSDVSGRGNEQFF,TGTGCCAGCAGCTCGGACGTAAGCGGGAGAGGGAATGAGCAGTTCTTC